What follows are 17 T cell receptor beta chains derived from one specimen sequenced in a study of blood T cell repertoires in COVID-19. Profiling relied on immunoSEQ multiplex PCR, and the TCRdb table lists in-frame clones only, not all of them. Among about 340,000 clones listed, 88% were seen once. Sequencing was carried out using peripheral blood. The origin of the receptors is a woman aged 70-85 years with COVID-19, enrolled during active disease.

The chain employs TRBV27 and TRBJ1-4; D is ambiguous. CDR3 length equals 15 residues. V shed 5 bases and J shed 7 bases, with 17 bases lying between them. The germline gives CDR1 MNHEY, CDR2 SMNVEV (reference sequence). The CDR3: CASSTYGEGTEKLFF. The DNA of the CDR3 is TGTGCCAGCAGTACCTACGGGGAGGGAACTGAAAAACTGTTTTTT.

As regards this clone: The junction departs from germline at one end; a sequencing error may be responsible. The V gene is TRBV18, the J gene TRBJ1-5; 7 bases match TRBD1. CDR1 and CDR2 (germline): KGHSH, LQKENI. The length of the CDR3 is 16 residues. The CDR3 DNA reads TGTGCCAGCTCGCCACAGGGGAAAGGGGGCAATCAGCCCCAGCATTTT. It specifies CASSPQGKGGNQPQHF.

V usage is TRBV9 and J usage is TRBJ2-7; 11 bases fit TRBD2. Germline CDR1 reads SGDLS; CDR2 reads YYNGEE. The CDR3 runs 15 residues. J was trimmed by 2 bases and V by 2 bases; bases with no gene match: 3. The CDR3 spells CASSVSSGGAYEQYF. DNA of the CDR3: TGTGCCAGCAGCGTCAGTAGCGGGGGGGCCTACGAGCAGTACTTC.

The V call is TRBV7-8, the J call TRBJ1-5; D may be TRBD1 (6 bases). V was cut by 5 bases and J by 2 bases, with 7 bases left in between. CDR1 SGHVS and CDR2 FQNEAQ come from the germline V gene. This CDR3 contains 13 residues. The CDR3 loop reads CASSEGGNQPQHF. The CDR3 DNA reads TGTGCCAGCAGCGAGGGGGGCAATCAGCCCCAGCATTTT.

The CDR3 sequence is CASSPTGLAIYEQYF. In DNA, the CDR3 is TGCGCCAGCAGTCCTACGGGACTAGCGATCTACGAGCAGTACTTC. The chain links TRBV5-1 to TRBJ2-7; 10 bases agree with TRBD2. The CDR3 sequence is 15 residues long. Per germline, CDR1 SGHRS and CDR2 YFSETQ. The V and J ends lost 5 bases and 3 bases, in that order; junction bases with no gene match: 8.

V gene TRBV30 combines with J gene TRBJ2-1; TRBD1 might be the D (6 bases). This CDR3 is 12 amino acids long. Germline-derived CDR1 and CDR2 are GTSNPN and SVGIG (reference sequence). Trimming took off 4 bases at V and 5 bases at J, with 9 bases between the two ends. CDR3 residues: CAWTAGDNEQFF. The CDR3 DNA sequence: TGTGCCTGGACCGCAGGGGACAATGAGCAGTTCTTC.

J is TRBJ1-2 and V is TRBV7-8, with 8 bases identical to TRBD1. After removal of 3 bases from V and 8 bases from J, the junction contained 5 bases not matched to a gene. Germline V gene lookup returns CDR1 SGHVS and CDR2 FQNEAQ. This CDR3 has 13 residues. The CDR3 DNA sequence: TGTGCCAGCAGCTTTGCAGGGGGCGTAGGCTACACCTTC. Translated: CASSFAGGVGYTF. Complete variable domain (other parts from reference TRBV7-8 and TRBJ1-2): GAGVSQSPRYKVAKRGQDVALRCDPISGHVSLFWYQQALGQGPEFLTYFQNEAQLDKSGLPSDRFFAERPEGSVSTLKIQRTQQEDSAVYLCASSFAGGVGYTFGSGTRLTVV.

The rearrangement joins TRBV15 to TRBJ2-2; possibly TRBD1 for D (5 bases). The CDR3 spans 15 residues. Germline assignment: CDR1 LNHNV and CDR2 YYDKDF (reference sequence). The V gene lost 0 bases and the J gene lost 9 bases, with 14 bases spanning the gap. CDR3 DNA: TGTGCCACCAGCAGAGAGGGGCAGGCTTTCTGGGAGCTGTTTTTT. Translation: CATSREGQAFWELFF.

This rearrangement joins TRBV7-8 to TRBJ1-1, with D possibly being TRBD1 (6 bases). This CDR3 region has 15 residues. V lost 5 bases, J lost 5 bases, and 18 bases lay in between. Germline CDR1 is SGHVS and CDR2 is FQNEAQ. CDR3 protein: CASSRENRVGTEAFF. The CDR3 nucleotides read TGTGCCAGCAGCCGAGAGAACAGGGTGGGGACTGAAGCTTTCTTT. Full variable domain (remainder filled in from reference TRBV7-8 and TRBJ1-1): GAGVSQSPRYKVAKRGQDVALRCDPISGHVSLFWYQQALGQGPEFLTYFQNEAQLDKSGLPSDRFFAERPEGSVSTLKIQRTQQEDSAVYLCASSRENRVGTEAFFGQGTRLTVV.

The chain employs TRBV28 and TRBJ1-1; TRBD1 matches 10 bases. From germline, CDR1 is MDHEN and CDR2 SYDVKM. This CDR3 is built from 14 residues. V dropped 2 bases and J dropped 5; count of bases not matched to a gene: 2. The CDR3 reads CASSLRTGGTEAFF. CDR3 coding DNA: TGTGCCAGCAGTTTAAGGACAGGGGGAACTGAAGCTTTCTTT.

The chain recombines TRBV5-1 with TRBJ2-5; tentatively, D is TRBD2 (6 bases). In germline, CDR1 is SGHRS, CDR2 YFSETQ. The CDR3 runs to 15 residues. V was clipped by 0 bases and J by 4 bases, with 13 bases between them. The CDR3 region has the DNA TGCGCCAGCAGCTTGGCCGGCGGGGCGGCAGAGACCCAGTACTTC. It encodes CASSLAGGAAETQYF.

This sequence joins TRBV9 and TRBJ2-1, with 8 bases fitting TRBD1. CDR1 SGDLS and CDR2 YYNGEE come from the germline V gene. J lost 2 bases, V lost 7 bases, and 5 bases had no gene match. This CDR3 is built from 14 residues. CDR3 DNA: TGTGCCAGCGCTACAGGGGGGACCTACAATGAGCAGTTCTTC. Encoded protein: CASATGGTYNEQFF. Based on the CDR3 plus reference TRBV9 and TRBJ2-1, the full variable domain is DSGVTQTPKHLITATGQRVTLRCSPRSGDLSVYWYQQSLDQGLQFLIQYYNGEERAKGNILERFSAQQFPDLHSELNLSSLELGDSALYFCASATGGTYNEQFFGPGTRLTVL.

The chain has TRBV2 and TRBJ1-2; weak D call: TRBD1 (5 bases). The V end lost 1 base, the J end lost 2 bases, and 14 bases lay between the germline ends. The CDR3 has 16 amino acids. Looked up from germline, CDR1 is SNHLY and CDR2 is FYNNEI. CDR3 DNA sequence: TGTGCCAGCAGTGAAGTCGTCAGGGTCTTAAACTATGGCTACACCTTC. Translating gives CASSEVVRVLNYGYTF.

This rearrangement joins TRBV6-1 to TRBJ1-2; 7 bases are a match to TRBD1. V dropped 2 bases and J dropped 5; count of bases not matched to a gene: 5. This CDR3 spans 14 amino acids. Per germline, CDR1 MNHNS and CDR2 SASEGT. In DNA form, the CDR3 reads TGTGCCAGCAGTGAACGCAGGGGGAGGTATGGCTACACCTTC. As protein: CASSERRGRYGYTF.

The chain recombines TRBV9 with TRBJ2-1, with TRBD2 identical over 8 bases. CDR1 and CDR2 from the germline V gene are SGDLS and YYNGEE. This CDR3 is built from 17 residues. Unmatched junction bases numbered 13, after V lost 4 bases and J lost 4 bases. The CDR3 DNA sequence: TGTGCCAGCAGCCCCTTAATGAGCGGGGGACCTTACAATGAGCAGTTCTTC. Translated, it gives CASSPLMSGGPYNEQFF.

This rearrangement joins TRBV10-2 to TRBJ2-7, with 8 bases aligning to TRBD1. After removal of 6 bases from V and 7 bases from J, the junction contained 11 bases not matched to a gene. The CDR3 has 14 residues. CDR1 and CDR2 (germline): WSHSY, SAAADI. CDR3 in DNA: TGCGCCAGCAGGTCTAGGACAGGGAAGGGGGAGCAGTACTTC. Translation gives CASRSRTGKGEQYF.

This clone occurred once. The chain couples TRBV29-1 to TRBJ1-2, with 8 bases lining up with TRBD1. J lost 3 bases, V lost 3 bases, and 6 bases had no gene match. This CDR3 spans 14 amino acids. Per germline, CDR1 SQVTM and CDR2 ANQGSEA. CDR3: CSVDDRTGYYGYTF. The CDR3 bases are TGCAGCGTTGACGATAGGACAGGGTACTATGGCTACACCTTC.